These T cell receptor beta chains were read from a single sample in a study of OX40 agonist ivuxolimab in advanced cancers. Libraries were prepared by immunoSEQ multiplex PCR; TCRdb keeps only in-frame clonotypes and omits some of them. The sample consists of tens of thousands of clones, 89% of them appearing once. The sequenced sample was CD4+ or CD8+ T cells sorted from blood, obtained in a trial of the OX40 agonist ivuxolimab. These TCRs come from an adult with an advanced solid tumor such as melanoma, head and neck, liver or kidney cancer. Both conserved end residues are part of each CDR3. A D gene is named only where the DNA matches it firmly. Not every row has a clone size; where given, it reads once, few, many or a size class.

v_gene	abundance	d_gene	j_gene	CDR3aa	CDR3nt
TRBV9	-	-	TRBJ2-7	CASSPSSTYEQYF	TGTGCCAGCAGCCCGTCCTCTACCTACGAGCAGTACTTC
TRBV27	once	-	TRBJ1-5	CASSLLGVGQPQHF	TGTGCCAGCAGTTTACTCGGGGTGGGTCAGCCCCAGCATTTT
TRBV7-6	-	-	TRBJ1-6	CASSPAHSSYNSPLHF	TGTGCCAGCAGCCCCGCCCATAGCTCCTATAATTCACCCCTCCACTTT
TRBV6-4	-	TRBD2	TRBJ2-1	CASNPAGGRYNEQFF	TGTGCCAGCAACCCAGCGGGAGGGCGATACAATGAGCAGTTCTTC
TRBV25-1	-	-	TRBJ1-2	CASNDGQNLNYGYTF	TGTGCCAGCAACGACGGACAGAACCTTAACTATGGCTACACCTTC
TRBV9	-	TRBD1	TRBJ2-1	CASTPGQGYNEQFF	TGTGCCAGCACCCCCGGACAGGGCTACAATGAGCAGTTCTTC
TRBV27	-	-	TRBJ2-1	CASSLSASFDEQFF	TGTGCCAGCAGTTTATCGGCTTCCTTTGATGAGCAGTTCTTC
TRBV25-1	-	TRBD1	TRBJ1-1	CASSDWGQRNEAFF	TGTGCCAGCAGTGATTGGGGACAGCGGAATGAAGCTTTCTTT
TRBV5-1	-	-	TRBJ2-5	CASSFWGETQYF	TGCGCCAGCAGCTTCTGGGGGGAGACCCAGTACTTC
TRBV19	-	TRBD1	TRBJ1-6	CASSIDDRADSPLHF	TGTGCCAGTAGTATTGACGACAGGGCGGATTCACCCCTCCACTTT
TRBV27	-	TRBD1	TRBJ1-4	CASSLRGLGRKLFF	TGTGCCAGCAGTTTGAGGGGGCTGGGTAGAAAACTGTTTTTT
TRBV25-1	once	TRBD2	TRBJ2-5	CASSVSGGTYF	TGTGCCAGCAGTGTTAGCGGGGGAACTTACTTC
TRBV27	-	-	TRBJ2-7	CASSLSSSTYEQYF	TGTGCCAGCAGTTTATCGTCCTCAACCTACGAGCAGTACTTC
TRBV9	once	-	TRBJ2-1	CASSPQDPHNGEQFF	TGTGCCAGCAGCCCTCAGGACCCCCACAATGGAGAGCAGTTCTTC
TRBV18	-	-	TRBJ2-3	CASSPPGLSGDTQYF	TGTGCCAGCTCACCCCCGGGACTTTCCGGAGATACGCAGTATTTT
TRBV9	-	TRBD2	TRBJ2-3	CASSAGTSGTDTQYF	TGTGCCAGCAGCGCCGGGACTAGCGGCACAGATACGCAGTATTTT
TRBV11-2	-	TRBD2	TRBJ2-1	CASSLEEASGSTYNEQFF	TGTGCCAGCAGCTTAGAAGAGGCTAGCGGTTCTACCTACAATGAGCAGTTCTTC